One sample yielded the 23 T cell receptor beta chains listed below, sequenced in a study of T-cell memory formation after mild COVID-19. TCRdb re-called the 5' RACE reads through MiXCR, storing one row per CDR3 protein. The data show hundreds of thousands of distinct CDR3 sequences, 25% to 30% seen once. The sequenced material came from PBMCs or a T cell subset sorted from them (not recorded which). The receptors stem from an adult woman who had mild COVID-19 (a few samples of this study predate the infection). Cell type and time point are not known.

This clonotype was seen a handful of times. V is TRBV15 and J is TRBJ2-3; a weak D match, TRBD2 (6 bases). The V end was cut by 1 base, the J end by 3 bases, with 11 bases between. The CDR3 loop spans 15 amino acids. Germline V gene data show CDR1 as LNHNV and CDR2 as YYDKDF (reference sequence). The DNA for the CDR3 is TGTGCCACCAGCAGAGGGGAGGTGTGGACAGATACGCAGTATTTT. Its protein is CATSRGEVWTDTQYF. Filled out from reference TRBV15 and TRBJ2-3, the complete variable domain reads DAMVIQNPRYQVTQFGKPVTLSCSQTLNHNVMYWYQQKSSQAPKLLFHYYDKDFNNEADTPDNFQSRRPNTSFCFLDIRSPGLGDTAMYLCATSRGEVWTDTQYFGPGTRLTVL.

This clonotype came up a few times. CDR3 region: CASSQGSVETQYF. The CDR3 DNA reads TGTGCCAGCAGCCAGGGTTCGGTGGAGACCCAGTACTTC. The chain is built from TRBV14 and TRBJ2-5; no reliable D call. V was pared by 3 bases and J by 5 bases, with 10 bases between. The CDR3 has 13 amino acids. Germline-derived CDR1 and CDR2 are SGHDN and FVKESK. Drawing the rest from reference TRBV14 and TRBJ2-5, the complete variable domain is EAGVTQFPSHSVIEKGQTVTLRCDPISGHDNLYWYRRVMGKEIKFLLHFVKESKQDESGMPNNRFLAERTGGTYSTLKVQPAELEDSGVYFCASSQGSVETQYFGPGTRLLVL.

This chain connects TRBV20-1 to TRBJ2-1, with a weak D call TRBD2 (7 bases). V lost 1 base to trimming and J lost 3 bases, with 13 bases between them. The CDR3 has 15 amino acids. Germline V gives CDR1 DFQATT, CDR2 SNEGSKA (reference sequence). The CDR3 region has the DNA TGCAGTGCTAGAGCCGGGGGGCCCCTCTACAATGAGCAGTTCTTC. It encodes CSARAGGPLYNEQFF.

This clonotype was found a few times. The chain links TRBV7-9 to TRBJ2-2; a possible D gene is TRBD2 (6 bases). There are 14 residues in the CDR3. Looked up from germline, CDR1 is SEHNR and CDR2 is FQNEAQ (reference sequence). V dropped 5 bases and J dropped 6 bases, with 13 bases sitting between them. The CDR3 sequence is CASSQALAAGELFF. The CDR3 DNA reads TGTGCCAGCAGCCAAGCACTAGCTGCCGGGGAGCTGTTTTTT.

The rearrangement uses TRBV7-6 and TRBJ2-1; the D gene is possibly TRBD2 (6 bases). With 0 bases removed from V and 0 bases from J, the gap between germline ends came to 9 bases. Germline lookup yields CDR1 SGHVS and CDR2 FNYEAQ. CDR3 length: 16 amino acids. The CDR3 DNA reads as TGTGCCAGCAGCTTAGCCGACGGGGGCTCCTACAATGAGCAGTTCTTC. Translated, it gives CASSLADGGSYNEQFF. The variable domain in full, completed from reference TRBV7-6 and TRBJ2-1, reads GAGVSQSPRYKVTKRGQDVALRCDPISGHVSLYWYRQALGQGPEFLTYFNYEAQQDKSGLPNDRFSAERPEGSISTLTIQRTEQRDSAMYRCASSLADGGSYNEQFFGPGTRLTVL.

The chain recombines TRBV20-1 with TRBJ2-3, with 12 bases matching TRBD2. V trimming: 6 bases; J trimming: 2 bases; junction bases outside the gene matches: 9. Germline values: CDR1 DFQATT, CDR2 SNEGSKA (reference sequence). The CDR3 is 16 amino acids. The CDR3 spells CSASRRTSGNTDTQYF. CDR3 in DNA: TGCAGTGCGAGTCGCCGGACTAGCGGGAACACAGATACGCAGTATTTT.

This clonotype was counted once. V and J are TRBV3-1 and TRBJ2-3; 7 bases match TRBD2. Germline values: CDR1 LGHDT, CDR2 YNNKEL (reference sequence). Germline trimming cut 3 bases from V and 2 bases from J; bases unmatched to any gene: 5. The length of the CDR3 is 15 residues. CDR3 sequence (DNA): TGTGCCAGCAGCCAGAGCGGGACCTACACAGATACGCAGTATTTT. Protein product: CASSQSGTYTDTQYF.

The chain couples TRBV7-2 to TRBJ1-5; no definite D call. Trimming took 1 base from V and 0 from J, leaving 16 bases between them. Germline CDR1 and CDR2: SGHTA and FQGNSA. There are 18 residues in the CDR3. Here the CDR3 DNA reads TGTGCCAGCAGCTTAGATCCACAGTCTTTTAATAGCAATCAGCCCCAGCATTTT. It codes for CASSLDPQSFNSNQPQHF.

V is TRBV12-3 or TRBV12-4 and J is TRBJ2-5, with 12 positions matching TRBD2. CDR3 size: 16 residues. V was pared by 5 bases and J by 7 bases, with 11 bases of the junction left unmatched. CDR3 nucleotide sequence: TGTGCCAGCAGTAGCCCCACTAGCGGGGGGTCGGGGACCCAGTACTTC. Its translation: CASSSPTSGGSGTQYF.

CDR3 DNA: TGTGCCACCAGCAGGGGACAGGTTGTGGGCACTGAAGCTTTCTTT. This translates into CATSRGQVVGTEAFF. The V gene is TRBV15, the J gene TRBJ1-1, with TRBD1 matching over 8 bases. Germline-derived CDR1 and CDR2 are LNHNV and YYDKDF (reference sequence). The CDR3 has 15 residues. With V trimmed by 3 bases and J by 4 bases, 7 bases remained unmatched.

This clonotype came up once. The rearrangement uses TRBV24-1 and TRBJ1-3, with TRBD1 identical over 11 bases. Germline CDR1 reads KGHDR; CDR2 reads SFDVKD. V was clipped by 5 bases and J by 4 bases; unmatched bases: 3. The CDR3 extends over 15 amino acids. As DNA, the CDR3 is TGTGCCACCAGTGCCGGACAGGGGGCAGGAAACACCATATATTTT. Amino acids: CATSAGQGAGNTIYF.

The chain has TRBV4-1 and TRBJ2-1, with D perhaps given as TRBD1 or TRBD2 (5 bases each). Germline CDR1 and CDR2: MGHRA and YSYEKL. V was clipped by 0 bases and J by 2 bases, with 11 bases between them. This CDR3 has 16 residues. The CDR3 DNA follows: TGCGCCAGCAGCCAAGATCTCCCGGGGCCCTACAATGAGCAGTTCTTC. This translates into CASSQDLPGPYNEQFF.

This clonotype was observed a handful of times. This chain joins TRBV7-2 and TRBJ2-3, with TRBD2 identical over 8 bases. Germline-derived CDR1 and CDR2 are SGHTA and FQGNSA. With 4 bases clipped from V and 4 bases from J, the junction kept 7 bases outside the gene matches. This CDR3 comprises 15 residues. The CDR3 DNA is TGTGCCAGCAGCTCCTTGACTAGCGCCGCAGATACGCAGTATTTT. It encodes CASSSLTSAADTQYF.

The V and J genes are TRBV5-1 and TRBJ2-7; 7 nucleotides align to TRBD2. The CDR3 length is 12 residues. In germline, CDR1 is SGHRS, CDR2 YFSETQ. J gave up 3 bases and V 7 bases, and 4 bases lay outside the gene matches. The CDR3, as DNA: TGCGCCAGCCGGGGGGAACACTACGAGCAGTACTTC. Translated, it gives CASRGEHYEQYF.

This clonotype occurred a few times. J is TRBJ2-3 and V is TRBV24-1; D remains unclear. V was pared by 4 bases and J by 5 bases, with 15 bases between. Germline CDR1 reads KGHDR; CDR2 reads SFDVKD. The CDR3 sequence is 15 residues long. The CDR3 loop reads CATSDPRTRGDTQYF. Written as DNA, the CDR3 is TGTGCCACCAGTGACCCTCGGACCCGCGGAGATACGCAGTATTTT.

This sequence joins TRBV12-3 or TRBV12-4 and TRBJ2-2; TRBD1 might be the D (6 bases). The length of the CDR3 is 13 residues. V was trimmed by 6 bases and J by 7 bases, leaving 12 bases between them. This chain's CDR3 is CASSLDSIGELFF. The CDR3, as DNA: TGTGCCAGCAGCCTGGACAGTATCGGGGAGCTGTTTTTT.

This clonotype has more than one count but fewer than ten. The chain links TRBV20-1 to TRBJ2-7; perhaps TRBD1 as D (6 bases). Deletions cut 5 bases from V and 0 bases from J, with 11 bases between. The CDR3 is 13 amino acids. Germline V CDR1 and CDR2: DFQATT, SNEGSKA (reference sequence). CDR3 sequence reads: CSAYGQSSYEQYF. As DNA, the CDR3 is TGCAGTGCTTATGGACAGAGCTCCTACGAGCAGTACTTC.

The rearrangement uses TRBV5-1 and TRBJ2-7, with D perhaps matching TRBD1 (6 bases). V lost 5 bases and J lost 3, with 12 bases in between. The CDR3 runs to 13 residues. Germline lookup yields CDR1 SGHRS and CDR2 YFSETQ. The CDR3, as DNA: TGCGCCAGCAGGCCTACAGGGATCTACGAGCAGTACTTC. It codes for CASRPTGIYEQYF.

This chain joins TRBV23-1 and TRBJ1-2, with 11 bases lining up with TRBD1. TRBV23-1 is sorted into the ORF group, with uncertain function. The V segment lost 4 bases and the J segment 3 bases; nucleotides outside the gene matches: 10. The CDR3 has 17 residues. The CDR3 protein is CASSRPGQGVRHYGYTF. The CDR3 DNA sequence: TGCGCCAGCAGTCGACCGGGACAGGGGGTTCGGCACTATGGCTACACCTTC.

This rearrangement joins TRBV29-1 to TRBJ2-7; D possibly corresponds to TRBD2 (6 bases). V lost 7 bases and J lost 2, with 15 bases in between. Germline loops: CDR1 SQVTM, CDR2 ANQGSEA. This CDR3 region has 13 residues. CDR3 nucleotides: TGCAGCGCCCGCGGGGACGGGGCCTACGAGCAGTACTTC. Translated, it gives CSARGDGAYEQYF.

About this clonotype: One end of the junction is discordant with germline, which a read error may explain. The V gene is TRBV5-6, the J gene TRBJ2-5; 15 bases line up with TRBD2. CDR1 is SGHDT, CDR2 YYEEEE, per germline. The CDR3 has 15 amino acids. CDR3 in amino acids: CASTLGLAGGETQYF. The DNA for the CDR3 is TGTGCCAGCACCTTGGGACTAGCGGGAGGAGAGACCCAGTACTTC.

The sample holds a few counts of this clonotype. J is TRBJ2-7 and V is TRBV5-1; no firm D call. CDR1 SGHRS and CDR2 YFSETQ come from the germline V gene. This CDR3 is 14 amino acids long. V gave up 3 bases and J gave up 0 bases, with 10 bases separating them. CDR3 in amino acids: CASSYSRSSYEQYF. In DNA form, the CDR3 reads TGCGCCAGCAGCTACAGCCGAAGCTCCTACGAGCAGTACTTC.

This clonotype came up a few times. The V gene is TRBV18, the J gene TRBJ1-1; no firm D call. This CDR3 contains 12 residues. CDR1 is KGHSH, CDR2 LQKENI, per germline. The V and J ends lost 4 bases and 6 bases respectively, with 9 bases between them. The CDR3 DNA reads TGTGCCAGCTCACGCGGGTCAGCTGAAGCTTTCTTT. This translates into CASSRGSAEAFF.